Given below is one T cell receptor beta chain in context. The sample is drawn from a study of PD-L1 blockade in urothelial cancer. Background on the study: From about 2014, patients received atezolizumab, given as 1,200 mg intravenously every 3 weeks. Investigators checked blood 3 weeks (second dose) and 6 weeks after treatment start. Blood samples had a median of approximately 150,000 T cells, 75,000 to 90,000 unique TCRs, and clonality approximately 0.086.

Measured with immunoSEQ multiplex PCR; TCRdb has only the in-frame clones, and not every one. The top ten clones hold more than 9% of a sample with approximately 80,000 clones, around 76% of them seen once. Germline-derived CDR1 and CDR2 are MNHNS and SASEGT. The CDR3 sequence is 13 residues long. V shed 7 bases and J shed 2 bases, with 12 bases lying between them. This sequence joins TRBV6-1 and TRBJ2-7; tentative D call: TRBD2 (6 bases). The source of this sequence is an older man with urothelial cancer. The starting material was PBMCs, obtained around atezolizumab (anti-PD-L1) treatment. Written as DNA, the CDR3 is TGTGCCAGCAAGGCGGGACTCACCTACGAGCAGTACTTC. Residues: CASKAGLTYEQYF.